The present TCR beta chain was sequenced within a study of patients with pleural tuberculosis. Via MiXCR, TCRdb re-called the reads, giving one row per CDR3 protein. The sample contains around 50,000 distinct CDR3 sequences, less than 8% of which appear only once. V dropped 4 bases and J dropped 8; count of bases not matched to a gene: 8. The germline gives CDR1 DFQATT, CDR2 SNEGSKA (reference sequence). The CDR3 totals 13 residues. Points on this clonotype: A single base separates this from a much larger clone, so it may be a read error.

The chain uses TRBV20-1 and TRBJ1-2, with 9 bases lining up with TRBD1. This clonotype was obtained from a human donor with pleural tuberculosis. CDR3 nucleotide sequence: TGCAGTGCTAAGGGACAGGGTGGAGGGGGCTACACCTTC. It yields the protein CSAKGQGGGGYTF.